The source of this T cell receptor beta chain is a study of blood T cell repertoires in COVID-19. On the study more broadly: The cDNA or gDNA used as material had been derived from T cells, B-cell-depleted T cells, or PBMCs.

In the authors' workflow: Estimation of nucleated cell counts relied on the amplification of reference gene primers. Produced via immunoSEQ multiplex PCR; TCRdb's table is partial and in-frame only. D and trimming were read from the DNA, whereas the V and J calls and clone size are those reported in that table. The data contain about 140,000 clones, about 84% of them singletons. In its sample, this clone was seen a few times. Per germline, CDR1 MNHEY and CDR2 SVGAGI. The CDR3 runs 15 residues. V lost 6 bases, J lost 7 bases, and 9 bases stayed unmatched. The chain joins TRBV6-5 to TRBJ1-2; 12 nucleotides match TRBD1. Sequenced sample: peripheral blood. The clonotype was recovered from a human donor in a cohort sampled during active COVID-19. The CDR3 DNA sequence: TGTGCCAGCAGGCAACCGGGGACAGGGGGCTCTGGCTACACCTTC. Its protein is CASRQPGTGGSGYTF.